The present T cell receptor (beta chain) was sequenced within a study of blood T cell repertoires in COVID-19. Here immunoSEQ multiplex PCR was the method, and the copy in TCRdb shows in-frame clones only, minus some. The data contain around 120,000 clones, nearly 90% of them singletons. Trimming removed 2 bases at V and 0 bases at J, with 8 bases between. Per germline, CDR1 KGHSH and CDR2 LQKENI. The CDR3 runs to 16 residues. This clone was counted a single time. Sequencing was done on a sample of peripheral blood. This chain connects TRBV18 to TRBJ1-6, with D possibly matching TRBD1 (6 bases). The TCR comes from a woman aged 55-69 years with COVID-19, enrolled during active disease. The CDR3 loop reads CASSPVGGSYNSPLHF. CDR3 nucleotide sequence: TGTGCCAGCTCACCAGTAGGGGGCTCCTATAATTCACCCCTCCACTTT.